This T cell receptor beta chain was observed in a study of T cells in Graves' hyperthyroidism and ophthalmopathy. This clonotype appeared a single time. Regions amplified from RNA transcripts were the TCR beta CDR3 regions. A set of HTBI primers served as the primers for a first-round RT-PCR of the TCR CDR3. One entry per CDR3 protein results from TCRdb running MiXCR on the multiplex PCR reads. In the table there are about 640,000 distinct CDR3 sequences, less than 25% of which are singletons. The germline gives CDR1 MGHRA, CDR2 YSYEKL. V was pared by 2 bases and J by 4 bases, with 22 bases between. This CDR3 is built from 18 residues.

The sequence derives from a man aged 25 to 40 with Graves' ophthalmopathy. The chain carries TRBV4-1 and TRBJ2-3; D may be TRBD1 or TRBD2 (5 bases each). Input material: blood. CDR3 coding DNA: TGCGCCAGCAGCCAACTCCTCCGGGACGGCCTGGGGGCAGATACGCAGTATTTT. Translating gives CASSQLLRDGLGADTQYF.